This T cell receptor beta chain is from a study of T cells after yellow fever vaccination. Study in general: Those fractions that held only low numbers of cells were prepared using the SMART-Seq v4 Ultra Low Input RNA kit.

At least ten counts were recorded for this clonotype. Its cognate antigen is unknown. One entry per CDR3 protein results from TCRdb running MiXCR on the 5' RACE reads. The table records more than 95,000 distinct CDR3 sequences, roughly 7.9% of them present only once. The CDR3 length is 16 residues. From germline, CDR1 is MNHNS and CDR2 SASEGT. Deletions cut 5 bases from V and 4 bases from J, with 15 bases between. Overall study results and limits: Just a small share of clonotypes turned up in the CD4 compartment as well as the CD8 compartment.

The sample was CD4+ T cells sorted from PBMCs, taken more than 40 days after the first yellow fever vaccination. The chain recombines TRBV6-1 with TRBJ2-6; D could derive from TRBD1 or TRBD2 (5 bases each). The sequence derives from a man between 18 and 35 years old who received the YFV17D yellow fever vaccine. CDR3 residues: CASSTRKGPGANVLTF. The CDR3 DNA is TGTGCCAGCAGTACGCGGAAGGGACCCGGGGCCAACGTCCTGACTTTC.